Listed below are T cell receptor beta chains from one sample, sequenced in a study of control samples from healthy donors and cancer patients. Profiling relied on immunoSEQ multiplex PCR, and the TCRdb table lists in-frame clones only, not all of them. The sample has approximately 190,000 clones; about 90% are singletons. Specimen: blood. All receptors come from a man under 40 in good health. Both conserved end residues are trimmed from each CDR3. The order of the fields is V gene, J gene, CDR3 protein.

TRBV5-1,TRBJ2-1,ASSRGEGEQF
TRBV7-9,TRBJ2-1,ASRPGASSYNEQF
TRBV5-1,TRBJ1-2,ASSLGGIGNGYT
TRBV29-1,TRBJ1-4,SVTGQTNEKLF
TRBV20-1,TRBJ1-5,SASSPGTGDQPQH
TRBV14,TRBJ2-7,ASSPPGATKSYEQY
TRBV13,TRBJ1-2,ASSPRGLGDGYT
TRBV2,TRBJ2-7,ASSSPGQGISYEQY
TRBV19,TRBJ1-6,ASTPGNYNSPLH
TRBV6-5,TRBJ2-1,ASSYSGTGGCNEQF
TRBV30,TRBJ1-2,AWSVGANYGYT
TRBV5-6,TRBJ2-3,ASSPLEPGGASDTQY
TRBV10-2,TRBJ1-2,ASSDVRGGGYT
TRBV21-1,TRBJ2-6,ASSKARGEVGANVLT
TRBV11-3,TRBJ2-5,ASSLDYRETQY
TRBV7-2,TRBJ2-3,ASSLAPGTSGGQGDTQY
TRBV20-1,TRBJ2-7,SASFQESSYEQY
TRBV2,TRBJ1-5,ASSLQAVNQPQH
TRBV19,TRBJ2-1,ASSTDRLAGSYNEQF
TRBV6-1,TRBJ2-7,ASSEEGSVTYEQY
TRBV3-1/TRBV3-2,TRBJ1-5,ASSPGQGALPQH
TRBV29-1,TRBJ2-7,SVARTSPGEQY
TRBV2,TRBJ2-1,ASTFDMAQGNEQF
TRBV2,TRBJ1-1,ASSLHSEAF
TRBV20-1,TRBJ1-1,SARVNTEAF
TRBV7-9,TRBJ1-1,ASSLARGTGREEAF
TRBV6-6,TRBJ1-2,ASSSRQDGSGYT
TRBV5-1,TRBJ1-2,ASSLNYRGTYGYT
TRBV24-1,TRBJ2-7,ATAALTRNEQY